These 25 T cell receptor beta chains were all obtained from the same sample, sequenced in a study of cytomegalovirus exposure and HLA in healthy donors. Amplification used 60 Vbeta primers and 13 Jbeta primers. The assay was immunoSEQ multiplex PCR, and TCRdb's table has in-frame clones only and misses some. The table has around 100,000 clones, 82% seen once. The sample was PBMCs. The origin of the receptors is a woman between 18 and 29 years old in good health and CMV-seronegative.

This clone was found a few times. The chain links TRBV7-2 to TRBJ1-1; D remains ambiguous. V gave up 2 bases and J gave up 2 bases, with 12 bases separating them. Germline lookup yields CDR1 SGHTA and CDR2 FQGNSA. The CDR3 length is 15 residues. The CDR3 here is CASSLRTDLNTEAFF. DNA for the CDR3: TGTGCCAGCAGCTTAAGAACAGACCTCAACACTGAAGCTTTCTTT.

The chain uses TRBV13 and TRBJ2-5, with D possibly TRBD2 on 5 matching bases. Germline values: CDR1 PRHDT, CDR2 FYEKMQ (reference sequence). Trimming cost V 4 bases and J 12 bases, with 15 bases left between them. The CDR3 is 12 amino acids. The CDR3 spells CASSWQRQEKYF. CDR3 sequence (DNA): TGTGCCAGCAGCTGGCAGCGGCAGGAAAAGTACTTC.

Of note for this clone: One junction end disagrees with the germline gene, perhaps due to a read error. The CDR3 nucleotides read TGTGCCAGCAGCTTCGGGACTAGCGGGAGGAAGGCTGTCTTC. Translation: CASSFGTSGRKAVF. The V and J genes are TRBV5-4 and TRBJ2-1; 15 bases align to TRBD2. The length of the CDR3 is 14 residues. Per the germline V gene, CDR1 is SGHNT and CDR2 is YYREEE (reference sequence).

The gene calls are TRBV5-4 and TRBJ1-1; 11 nucleotides line up with TRBD1. The V segment lost 1 base and the J segment 11 bases; nucleotides outside the gene matches: 7. Germline-derived CDR1 and CDR2 are SGHNT and YYREEE (reference sequence). The CDR3 is 14 residues long. CDR3 nucleotide sequence: TGTGCCAGCAGCTTGCGGACAGGGGGCCTCGAGGCTTTCTTT. Translation gives CASSLRTGGLEAFF.

V and J are TRBV6-1 and TRBJ2-7; possible D gene TRBD2, 5 bases. The V end lost 5 bases, the J end lost 3 bases, and 14 bases lay between the germline ends. This CDR3 region has 14 residues. The germline V gene has CDR1 MNHNS and CDR2 SASEGT. The CDR3 nucleotides are TGTGCCAGCAGTTTCGGACTTATCGACTACGAGCAGTACTTC. Its translation is CASSFGLIDYEQYF.

In DNA form, the CDR3 reads TGTGCCAGTACCGAGGGACAGGGGGGAAATTCACCCCTCCACTTT. Encoded protein: CASTEGQGGNSPLHF. The chain carries TRBV19 and TRBJ1-6; TRBD1 matches at 11 bases. The V and J ends lost 7 bases and 7 bases, in that order; junction bases with no gene match: 6. CDR1 and CDR2 (germline): LNHDA, SQIVND (reference sequence). The CDR3 sequence is 15 residues long.

J is TRBJ2-1 and V is TRBV11-2; 11 bases line up with TRBD2. The CDR3 covers 13 residues. After removal of 1 base from V and 16 bases from J, the junction contained 6 bases not matched to a gene. In germline, CDR1 is SGHAT, CDR2 FQNNGV. The CDR3 spells CASSLGLAGRQFF. DNA of the CDR3: TGTGCCAGCAGCTTAGGACTAGCGGGACGGCAATTCTTC.

The chain joins TRBV5-1 to TRBJ2-4, with D possibly being TRBD1 (5 bases). Germline CDR1 reads SGHRS; CDR2 reads YFSETQ. V lost 1 base, J lost 2 bases, and 10 bases lay in between. The CDR3 runs to 15 residues. CDR3 amino acids: CASSLTWGSKNIQYF. Written as DNA, the CDR3 is TGCGCCAGCAGCTTGACTTGGGGCTCCAAAAACATTCAGTACTTC.

In this sample, this clone turned up once. J is TRBJ1-4 and V is TRBV7-9; TRBD1 might be the D (5 bases). The CDR3 totals 13 residues. Germline V lookup: CDR1 SEHNR, CDR2 FQNEAQ (reference sequence). The V and J ends lost 7 bases and 8 bases respectively, with 14 bases between them. This chain's CDR3 is CASISDGGEKLFF. The CDR3 DNA reads TGTGCCAGCATCTCGGACGGGGGAGAAAAACTGTTTTTT.

The V call is TRBV9, the J call TRBJ1-1, with D perhaps matching TRBD1 (5 bases). Germline CDR1 reads SGDLS; CDR2 reads YYNGEE. The CDR3 is made up of 15 amino acids. With 4 bases removed from V and 3 bases from J, the gap between germline ends came to 16 bases. The CDR3 reads CASSQTVGGDTEAFF. The CDR3 DNA reads as TGTGCCAGCAGCCAGACAGTGGGGGGGGACACTGAAGCTTTCTTT.

The V and J genes are TRBV30 and TRBJ1-1, with D possibly matching TRBD1 (5 bases). V was clipped by 4 bases and J by 1 base, with 13 bases between them. The CDR3 loop spans 14 amino acids. The germline CDR1 and CDR2 sequences are GTSNPN and SVGIG (reference sequence). The chain's CDR3 is CAWIGRGPNTEAFF. The CDR3 DNA is TGTGCCTGGATTGGGCGGGGCCCGAACACTGAAGCTTTCTTT.

V gene TRBV4-2 combines with J gene TRBJ2-2; D unclear. This CDR3 is built from 15 residues. CDR1 is LGHNA and CDR2 is YNFKEQ in the germline V gene. Trimming left V 4 bases short and J 5 bases short, with 14 bases between. CDR3 protein: CASSPGERLTGELFF. CDR3 bases: TGTGCCAGCAGCCCCGGAGAACGCCTAACCGGGGAGCTGTTTTTT.

V usage is TRBV10-3 and J usage is TRBJ2-5; 12 positions agree with TRBD1. The CDR3 has 16 amino acids. J gave up 4 bases and V 2 bases, and 5 bases lay outside the gene matches. Germline V gives CDR1 ENHRY, CDR2 SYGVKD. The CDR3 spells CAISEPGQGAGETQYF. CDR3 DNA sequence: TGTGCCATCAGTGAGCCGGGACAGGGGGCAGGAGAGACCCAGTACTTC.

V is TRBV28 and J is TRBJ1-5; no reliable D call. Trimming removed 2 bases at V and 0 bases at J, with 17 bases between. CDR1 and CDR2 from the germline V gene are MDHEN and SYDVKM. This CDR3 is built from 18 residues. DNA for the CDR3: TGTGCCAGCAGTTTAGCTTTGAGGGCAGACTATAGCAATCAGCCCCAGCATTTT. Protein sequence: CASSLALRADYSNQPQHF.

This chain connects TRBV19 to TRBJ2-2; weak D call: TRBD2 (6 bases). Germline CDR1 LNHDA, CDR2 SQIVND (reference sequence). The germline V and J ends were trimmed by 1 base and 4 bases, with 13 bases remaining between them. The CDR3 runs to 16 residues. The CDR3 reads CASSIARLVSTGELFF. The CDR3 region has the DNA TGTGCCAGTAGTATAGCCCGACTAGTGAGCACCGGGGAGCTGTTTTTT.

This sequence joins TRBV28 and TRBJ1-2; 8 nucleotides align to TRBD1. V shed 2 bases and J 6 bases; nucleotides not matched to a gene: 11. CDR1 and CDR2 from the germline V gene are MDHEN and SYDVKM. This CDR3 spans 16 amino acids. The CDR3 nucleotides are TGTGCCAGCAGTTTAGTGGGACAGGAATCCCGGAATGGCTACACCTTC. Amino acids: CASSLVGQESRNGYTF.

This chain joins TRBV5-6 and TRBJ1-5; TRBD1 might be the D (5 bases). Trimming left V 4 bases short and J 7 bases short, with 18 bases between. The germline V gene has CDR1 SGHDT and CDR2 YYEEEE. The CDR3 extends over 15 amino acids. CDR3 nucleotides: TGTGCCAGCAGCGATGGGGGGGGTCCATGGCAGCCCCAGCATTTT. This encodes CASSDGGGPWQPQHF.

The chain uses TRBV7-2 and TRBJ1-2, with D unresolved. CDR1 is SGHTA and CDR2 is FQGNSA in the germline V gene. The V and J ends lost 5 bases and 6 bases respectively, with 13 bases between them. The CDR3 has 13 amino acids. The DNA of the CDR3 is TGTGCCAGCAGCCCGCGAAACCTGAATGGCTACACCTTC. As protein: CASSPRNLNGYTF.

The chain is built from TRBV4-1 and TRBJ1-1, with TRBD1 matching 7 bases. V was clipped by 4 bases and J by 7 bases; unmatched bases: 15. CDR1 and CDR2 from the germline V gene are MGHRA and YSYEKL. This CDR3 comprises 16 residues. The CDR3 nucleotides are TGCGCCAGCAGCCGTACCGGGACAGCCAACAGGAATGAAGCTTTCTTT. This encodes CASSRTGTANRNEAFF.

The V call is TRBV30, the J call TRBJ2-2; 8 bases map to TRBD1. The CDR3 is 15 residues long. Germline loops: CDR1 GTSNPN, CDR2 SVGIG (reference sequence). V shed 3 bases, J shed 4 bases, and the junction held 7 bases outside the gene matches. Here the CDR3 reads CAWSLTTGGTGELFF. The CDR3 DNA follows: TGTGCCTGGAGCCTCACCACAGGGGGCACCGGGGAGCTGTTTTTT. Complete variable domain (other parts from reference TRBV30 and TRBJ2-2): SQTIHQWPATLVQPVGSPLSLECTVEGTSNPNLYWYRQAAGRGLQLLFYSVGIGQISSEVPQNLSASRPQDRQFILSSKKLLLSDSGFYLCAWSLTTGGTGELFFGEGSRLTVL.

This rearrangement joins TRBV5-8 to TRBJ2-2; 7 nucleotides align to TRBD1. V trimming: 4 bases; J trimming: 6 bases; junction bases outside the gene matches: 6. In germline, CDR1 is SGHTS, CDR2 YDEGEE. The CDR3 contains 14 residues. The CDR3 region has the DNA TGTGCCAGCAGCGCCCGACAGGGTTCCGGGGAGCTGTTTTTT. Its protein product is CASSARQGSGELFF.

The rearrangement joins TRBV5-1 to TRBJ2-2; 10 bases are shared with TRBD2. Germline assignment: CDR1 SGHRS and CDR2 YFSETQ. This CDR3 is 15 amino acids long. V lost 4 bases to trimming and J lost 5 bases; unmatched junction nucleotides: 5. The DNA of the CDR3 is TGCGCCAGCAGCACTACTAGCGGGAAAACCGGGGAGCTGTTTTTT. Amino acid sequence: CASSTTSGKTGELFF.

The rearrangement uses TRBV7-2 and TRBJ1-5, with 11 bases matching TRBD1. J gave up 7 bases and V 3 bases, and 5 bases lay outside the gene matches. The CDR3 is 15 amino acids. Germline values: CDR1 SGHTA, CDR2 FQGNSA. The DNA of the CDR3 is TGTGCCAGCAGCTTCGCCGGGACAGGGGGGCAGCCCCAGCATTTT. Protein product: CASSFAGTGGQPQHF. Using reference TRBV7-2 and TRBJ1-5 for the parts outside the CDR3, the full variable domain is GAGVSQSPSNKVTEKGKDVELRCDPISGHTALYWYRQSLGQGLEFLIYFQGNSAPDKSGLPSDRFSAERTGGSVSTLTIQRTQQEDSAVYLCASSFAGTGGQPQHFGDGTRLSIL.

This clone turned up a few times. The V gene is TRBV2, the J gene TRBJ1-6, with 7 bases that match TRBD1. Germline trimming cut 7 bases from V and 7 bases from J; bases unmatched to any gene: 4. Germline V gene data show CDR1 as SNHLY and CDR2 as FYNNEI. This CDR3 is 13 amino acids long. CDR3 in amino acids: CASKGTANSPLHF. Here the CDR3 DNA reads TGTGCCAGCAAAGGGACAGCGAATTCACCCCTCCACTTT. The entire variable domain, with the rest obtained from reference TRBV2 and TRBJ1-6, is as follows: EPEVTQTPSHQVTQMGQEVILRCVPISNHLYFYWYRQILGQKVEFLVSFYNNEISEKSEIFDDQFSVERPDGSNFTLKIRSTKLEDSAMYFCASKGTANSPLHFGNGTRLTVT.

The V and J genes are TRBV2 and TRBJ1-2; no definite D call. This CDR3 has 15 amino acids. The germline gives CDR1 SNHLY, CDR2 FYNNEI. The germline V and J ends were trimmed by 3 bases and 5 bases, with 16 bases remaining between them. The CDR3 reads CASSEQSSGIYGYTF. CDR3 nucleotide sequence: TGTGCCAGCAGTGAGCAGAGCAGCGGCATTTATGGCTACACCTTC.